The 15 T cell receptor beta chains reported below all come from one sample, sequenced in a study of blood T cell repertoires in COVID-19. TCRdb keeps only in-frame clones here, not all; method: immunoSEQ multiplex PCR. This sample has 100,000 or so clones; roughly 78% occur once, and the top ten carry 6.5% to 8.5%. Input material: peripheral blood. The receptor set was obtained from a man over 45 with active or convalescent COVID-19.

The chain employs TRBV19 and TRBJ1-4, with D unresolved. The CDR3 length is 14 residues. The germline gives CDR1 LNHDA, CDR2 SQIVND (reference sequence). Trimming took off 5 bases at V and 4 bases at J, with 11 bases between the two ends. The CDR3 region is CASSYGGDNEKLFF. The CDR3 DNA is TGTGCCAGTAGTTATGGCGGAGATAATGAAAAACTGTTTTTT.

The chain recombines TRBV27 with TRBJ1-1; 8 bases align to TRBD1. Germline CDR1 and CDR2: MNHEY and SMNVEV (reference sequence). The J segment lost 3 bases and the V segment lost 3 bases, leaving 6 bases of the junction unmatched. The CDR3 covers 15 residues. CDR3 sequence: CASSFRQGRDTEAFF. CDR3 sequence (DNA): TGTGCCAGCAGTTTTAGACAGGGGCGGGACACTGAAGCTTTCTTT.

J is TRBJ1-5 and V is TRBV28; D perhaps matches TRBD1 (6 bases). CDR1 is MDHEN and CDR2 is SYDVKM in the germline V gene. Trimming took 8 bases from V and 2 from J, leaving 19 bases between them. The CDR3 has 16 residues. Here the CDR3 reads CASSPGQGFGNQPQHF. The CDR3 DNA reads TGTGCCAGCTCCCCCGGCCAGGGGTTTGGCAATCAGCCCCAGCATTTT. Variable domain in full (rest from reference TRBV28 and TRBJ1-5): DVKVTQSSRYLVKRTGEKVFLECVQDMDHENMFWYRQDPGLGLRLIYFSYDVKMKEKGDIPEGYSVSREKKERFSLILESASTNQTSMYLCASSPGQGFGNQPQHFGDGTRLSIL.

The chain links TRBV6-5 to TRBJ2-5, with 10 bases identical to TRBD2. The CDR3 totals 14 residues. The V segment lost 7 bases and the J segment 2 bases; nucleotides outside the gene matches: 4. The germline gives CDR1 MNHEY, CDR2 SVGAGI. CDR3 in amino acids: CASKAGGIQETQYF. The CDR3 nucleotides read TGTGCCAGCAAAGCGGGGGGGATACAAGAGACCCAGTACTTC.

This chain uses TRBV13 with TRBJ2-7, with a possible D match to TRBD2 (6 bases). The V end lost 5 bases, the J end lost 3 bases, and 11 bases lay between the germline ends. Germline V lookup: CDR1 PRHDT, CDR2 FYEKMQ (reference sequence). The CDR3 totals 13 residues. CDR3 loop: CASSLPTSYEQYF. CDR3 bases: TGTGCCAGCAGCCTACCGACTAGCTACGAGCAGTACTTC.

The gene calls are TRBV3-1 (or the pseudogene TRBV3-2) and TRBJ1-5; D possibly corresponds to TRBD1 (6 bases). The CDR3 is 15 amino acids. Looked up from germline, CDR1 is LGHDT and CDR2 is YNNKEL (reference sequence). V was clipped by 4 bases and J by 2 bases, with 12 bases between them. CDR3 sequence: CASSLSGAGNQPQHF. Written as DNA, the CDR3 is TGTGCCAGCAGCCTTTCAGGGGCCGGCAATCAGCCCCAGCATTTT.

The chain uses TRBV5-1 and TRBJ1-2; 8 nucleotides match TRBD1. Germline trimming cut 0 bases from V and 1 base from J; bases unmatched to any gene: 5. The CDR3 is made up of 16 amino acids. Germline lookup yields CDR1 SGHRS and CDR2 YFSETQ. CDR3: CASSLGQGRLNYGYTF. CDR3 nucleotide sequence: TGCGCCAGCAGCTTGGGACAGGGGAGGCTTAACTATGGCTACACCTTC.

V and J are TRBV5-1 and TRBJ2-3; D is undetermined. The CDR3 loop spans 14 amino acids. V was trimmed by 0 bases and J by 3 bases, leaving 8 bases between them. Germline V gene sequence: CDR1 SGHRS, CDR2 YFSETQ. In DNA, the CDR3 is TGCGCCAGCAGCTTGGCCCTAGGTACAGATACGCAGTATTTT. Protein sequence: CASSLALGTDTQYF.

This chain connects TRBV5-5 to TRBJ2-3; 10 positions match TRBD2. CDR3 length: 15 residues. Looked up from germline, CDR1 is SGHKS and CDR2 is YYEKEE (reference sequence). V shed 4 bases, J shed 2 bases, and the junction held 4 bases outside the gene matches. CDR3 loop: CASSLTSGNTDTQYF. The CDR3 DNA follows: TGTGCCAGCAGCCTAACTAGCGGGAACACAGATACGCAGTATTTT.

The chain employs TRBV6-5 and TRBJ1-4, with TRBD1 matching 9 bases. Germline assignment: CDR1 MNHEY and CDR2 SVGAGI. J gave up 8 bases and V 0 bases, and 1 base lay outside the gene matches. CDR3 length equals 14 residues. In DNA form, the CDR3 reads TGTGCCAGCAGTTACTCGGACAGGGGCGAAAAACTGTTTTTT. It specifies CASSYSDRGEKLFF.

The genes are TRBV7-2 and TRBJ2-4; D not certain. Germline V gene data show CDR1 as SGHTA and CDR2 as FQGNSA. The V and J ends lost 1 base and 7 bases respectively, with 14 bases between them. This CDR3 region has 15 residues. Here the CDR3 reads CASSLEAMNPNIQYF. The CDR3 DNA reads TGTGCCAGCAGCTTAGAAGCTATGAACCCCAACATTCAGTACTTC.

This chain connects TRBV27 to TRBJ1-1; 7 nucleotides line up with TRBD1. CDR1 and CDR2 from the germline V gene are MNHEY and SMNVEV (reference sequence). The J segment lost 8 bases and the V segment lost 0 bases, leaving 6 bases of the junction unmatched. The CDR3 is made up of 14 amino acids. The CDR3 reads CASSLSGEGGEAFF. The CDR3 nucleotides read TGTGCCAGCAGTTTATCGGGGGAAGGGGGCGAAGCTTTCTTT.

The chain combines TRBV6-5 with TRBJ1-5; D remains unclear. V gave up 0 bases and J gave up 5 bases, with 11 bases separating them. Germline V lookup: CDR1 MNHEY, CDR2 SVGAGI. The CDR3 has 15 residues. CDR3 bases: TGTGCCAGCAGTTACTCGCGGGGTGGCGATCAGCCCCAGCATTTT. It translates to CASSYSRGGDQPQHF.

The rearrangement links TRBV7-8 to TRBJ1-2; 9 positions agree with TRBD1. Germline V gives CDR1 SGHVS, CDR2 FQNEAQ. There are 14 residues in the CDR3. The ends lost 4 bases at V and 6 bases at J; junction bases unmatched: 6. The CDR3 coding sequence is TGTGCCAGCAGCTGGGACAGGGTAGGGGATGGCTACACCTTC. This sequence encodes CASSWDRVGDGYTF. The full variable domain, in which reference TRBV7-8 and TRBJ1-2 provide the parts outside the CDR3, is GAGVSQSPRYKVAKRGQDVALRCDPISGHVSLFWYQQALGQGPEFLTYFQNEAQLDKSGLPSDRFFAERPEGSVSTLKIQRTQQEDSAVYLCASSWDRVGDGYTFGSGTRLTVV.

This chain joins TRBV5-1 and TRBJ2-6, with a possible D match to TRBD1 (7 bases). The CDR3 consists of 15 residues. With 4 bases removed from V and 3 bases from J, the gap between germline ends came to 11 bases. Germline CDR1 SGHRS, CDR2 YFSETQ. CDR3 region: CASSGGGSGANVLTF. The CDR3 coding sequence is TGCGCCAGCAGCGGAGGGGGCAGTGGGGCCAACGTCCTGACTTTC. Full variable domain (rest looked up from reference TRBV5-1 and TRBJ2-6): KAGVTQTPRYLIKTRGQQVTLSCSPISGHRSVSWYQQTPGQGLQFLFEYFSETQRNKGNFPGRFSGRQFSNSRSEMNVSTLELGDSALYLCASSGGGSGANVLTFGAGSRLTVL.